This entry is about one T cell receptor (beta chain). Its antigen remains unidentified. No much larger clone exists at a distance of one base, and base qualities are not known. TCRbeta CDR3 regions were amplified from genomic DNA by means of the immunoSEQ Assay, a bias-controlled multiplex PCR. As for how the authors treated the data: Nucleated cell counts per sample were estimated from amplification of reference gene primers within the assay. To quantify the absolute abundance of each unique TCRbeta CDR3 rearrangement, sequence reads were collapsed and filtered. For each sample, productive Simpson clonality was calculated by taking the square root of Simpson's diversity index across productive rearrangements. Here the immuneACCESS table is served through TCRdb, limited to in-frame sequences with V and J called. Missing clones are a known gap in these copies; in checked studies unresolved V genes cover under half, and the rest lacks a known reason. The V and J calls and clone size are taken from that table; D and trimming were inferred from the DNA. In all, the sample holds about 180,000 clones, and around four fifths of those were seen once. The top ten hold 6.5% to 9% of the sample.

One collaborating source in Seattle enrolled patients during active infection and followed them longitudinally through the course of disease. Whole blood was collected in K2EDTA tubes by collaborating institutions according to the institutions' own protocols. Collaborator samples were shipped for TCRbeta analysis as frozen whole blood, isolated PBMCs, or DNA extracted from either sample type. V has 4 bases trimmed and J has 3 bases trimmed; junction bases matching no gene number 7. Inclusive of the bounding cysteine and phenylalanine, the CDR3 is 16 residues long. The DNA shown is the 48-base CDR3, in frame from base 1. As encoded in the germline V gene, CDR1 is MDHEN while CDR2 is SYDVKM. The source of the sample is a study of blood T cell repertoires in COVID-19 (dated by TCRdb to about 2020). Concerning the study at large: Samples from collaborators originated in the United States, Italy and Spain and spanned both the acute and convalescent phases of COVID-19. The material from the prospective study consisted of cDNA or gDNA derived from T cells, B-cell-depleted T cells, or PBMCs. Subjects who had been exposed to COVID-19, were actively infected with it, or had recovered from it provided the deeply sampled blood TCRbeta repertoires that made up the dataset. The repertoires were made available in a free public database intended to serve as a resource for research on the immune response to SARS-CoV-2. The samples were drawn from two sources: the first 160 participants of the ongoing ImmuneRACE study, and 950 to 1,500 subjects contributed by 6 global collaborators. The sample metadata nearly always contained a de-identified subject ID, COVID-19 status, age in years and sex. Where HLA class I and class II types were available, the types were taken from metadata supplied by the sample provider, not from assay-based typing.

Here is what the overall study found, with its caveats: Clinical and demographic metadata were provided uncurated, with the amount varying by source and participant.

Sequencing used peripheral blood. This sequence was found in a woman between 35 and 50 years old with COVID-19, enrolled during active disease. The chain uses TRBV28 and TRBJ2-3, with 10 junctional bases fitting TRBD2. CDR3 region: CASSSGTSGATDTQYF. The DNA reads TGTGCCAGCAGTTCCGGAACTAGCGGGGCGACAGATACGCAGTATTTT.